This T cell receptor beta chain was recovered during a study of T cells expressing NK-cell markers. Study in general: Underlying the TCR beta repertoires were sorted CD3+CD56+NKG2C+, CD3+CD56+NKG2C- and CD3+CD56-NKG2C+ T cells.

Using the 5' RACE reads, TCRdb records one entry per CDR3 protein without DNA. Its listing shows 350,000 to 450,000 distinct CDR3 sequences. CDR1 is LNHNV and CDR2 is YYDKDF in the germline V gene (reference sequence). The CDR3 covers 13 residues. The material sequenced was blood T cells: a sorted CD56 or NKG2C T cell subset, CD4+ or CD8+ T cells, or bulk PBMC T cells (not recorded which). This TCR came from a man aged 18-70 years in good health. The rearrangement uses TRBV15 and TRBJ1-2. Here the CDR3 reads CATSRVGGYGYTF.